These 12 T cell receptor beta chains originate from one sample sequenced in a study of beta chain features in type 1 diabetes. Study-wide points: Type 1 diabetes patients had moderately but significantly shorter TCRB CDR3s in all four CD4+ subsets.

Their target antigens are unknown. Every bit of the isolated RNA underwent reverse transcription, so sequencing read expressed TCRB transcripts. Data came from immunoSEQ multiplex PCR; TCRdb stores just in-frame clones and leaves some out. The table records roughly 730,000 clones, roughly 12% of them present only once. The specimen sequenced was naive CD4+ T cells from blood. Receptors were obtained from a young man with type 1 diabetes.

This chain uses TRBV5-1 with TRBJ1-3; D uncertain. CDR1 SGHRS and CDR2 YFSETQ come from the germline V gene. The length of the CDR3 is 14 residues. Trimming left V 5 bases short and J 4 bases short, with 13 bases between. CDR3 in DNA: TGCGCCAGCAGGCTTACTTTGGAAGGAAACACCATATATTTT. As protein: CASRLTLEGNTIYF.

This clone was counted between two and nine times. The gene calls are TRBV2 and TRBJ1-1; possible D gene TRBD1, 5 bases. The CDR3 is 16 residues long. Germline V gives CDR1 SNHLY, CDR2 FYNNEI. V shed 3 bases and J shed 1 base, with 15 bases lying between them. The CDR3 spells CASSDPVDGGNTEAFF. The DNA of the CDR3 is TGTGCCAGCAGTGACCCGGTGGATGGGGGGAACACTGAAGCTTTCTTT.

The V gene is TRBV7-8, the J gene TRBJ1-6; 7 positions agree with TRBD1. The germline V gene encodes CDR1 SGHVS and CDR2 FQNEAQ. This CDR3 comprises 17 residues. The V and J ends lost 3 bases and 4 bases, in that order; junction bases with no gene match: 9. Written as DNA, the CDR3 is TGTGCCAGCAGCTTGACGGGACAGTGGGAGTATAATTCACCCCTCCACTTT. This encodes CASSLTGQWEYNSPLHF.

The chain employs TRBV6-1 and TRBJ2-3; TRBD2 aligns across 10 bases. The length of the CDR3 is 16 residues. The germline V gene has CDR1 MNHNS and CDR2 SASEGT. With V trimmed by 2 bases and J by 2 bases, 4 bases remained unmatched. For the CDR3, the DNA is TGTGCCAGCAGTGAAATAGCGGGGGGAACCACAGATACGCAGTATTTT. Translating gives CASSEIAGGTTDTQYF.

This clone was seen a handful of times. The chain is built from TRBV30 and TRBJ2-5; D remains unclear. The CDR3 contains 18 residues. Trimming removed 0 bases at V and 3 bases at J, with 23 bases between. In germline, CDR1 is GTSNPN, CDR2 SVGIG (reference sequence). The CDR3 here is CAWSVHVKTRRTEETQYF. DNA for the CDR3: TGTGCCTGGAGTGTACATGTAAAAACCCGGCGGACCGAAGAGACCCAGTACTTC.

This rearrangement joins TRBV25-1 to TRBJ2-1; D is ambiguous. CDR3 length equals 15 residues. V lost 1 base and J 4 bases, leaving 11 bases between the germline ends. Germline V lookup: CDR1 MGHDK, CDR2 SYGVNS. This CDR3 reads CASSEFGEGYNEQFF. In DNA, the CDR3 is TGTGCCAGCAGTGAATTCGGCGAAGGGTACAATGAGCAGTTCTTC.

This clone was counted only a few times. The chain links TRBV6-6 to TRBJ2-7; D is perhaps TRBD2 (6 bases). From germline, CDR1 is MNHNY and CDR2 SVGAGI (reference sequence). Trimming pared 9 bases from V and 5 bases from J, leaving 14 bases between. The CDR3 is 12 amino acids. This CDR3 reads CASKQPGDEQYF. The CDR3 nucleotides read TGTGCCAGTAAACAGCCGGGGGACGAGCAGTACTTC.

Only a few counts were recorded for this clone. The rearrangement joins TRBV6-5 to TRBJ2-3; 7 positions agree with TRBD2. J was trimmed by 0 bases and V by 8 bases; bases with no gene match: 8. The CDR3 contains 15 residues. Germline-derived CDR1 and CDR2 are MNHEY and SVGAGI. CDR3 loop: CASGGLGESTDTQYF. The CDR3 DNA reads TGTGCCAGCGGAGGACTAGGTGAGAGCACAGATACGCAGTATTTT.

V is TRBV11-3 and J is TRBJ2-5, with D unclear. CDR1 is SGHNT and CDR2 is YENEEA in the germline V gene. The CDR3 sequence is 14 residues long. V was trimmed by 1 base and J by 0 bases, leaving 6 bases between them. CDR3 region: CASSLALYQETQYF. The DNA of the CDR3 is TGTGCCAGCAGCTTAGCCCTATACCAAGAGACCCAGTACTTC.

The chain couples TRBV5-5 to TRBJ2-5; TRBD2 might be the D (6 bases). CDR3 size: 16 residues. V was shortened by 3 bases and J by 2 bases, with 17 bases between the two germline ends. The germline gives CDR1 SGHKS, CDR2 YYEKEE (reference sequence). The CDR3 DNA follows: TGTGCCAGCAGCTCGCCGGGGCGGGGCACACAAGAGACCCAGTACTTC. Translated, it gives CASSSPGRGTQETQYF.

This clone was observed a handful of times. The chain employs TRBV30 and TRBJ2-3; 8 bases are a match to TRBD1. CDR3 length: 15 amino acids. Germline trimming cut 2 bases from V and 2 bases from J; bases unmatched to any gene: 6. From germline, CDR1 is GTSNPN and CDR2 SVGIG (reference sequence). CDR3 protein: CAWSPQGAPTDTQYF. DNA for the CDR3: TGTGCCTGGAGTCCGCAGGGGGCCCCCACAGATACGCAGTATTTT.

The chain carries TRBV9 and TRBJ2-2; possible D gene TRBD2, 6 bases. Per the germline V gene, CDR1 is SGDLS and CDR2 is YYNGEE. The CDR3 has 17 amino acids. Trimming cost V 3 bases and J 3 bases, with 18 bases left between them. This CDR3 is CASSARTPGEHTGELFF. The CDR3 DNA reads TGTGCCAGCAGCGCCAGGACTCCGGGGGAGCACACCGGGGAGCTGTTTTTT.